The clone carrying this T cell receptor (beta chain) was observed a few times. Its target is not known. This sample is part of a study of blood T cells in healthy people across ages. General study results and limits: Versus aged donors, long-lived donors had higher diversity and more naive CD4+ cells. Naive T cell percentage and TCR beta diversity correlated strongly.

V was clipped by 4 bases and J by 3 bases, with 13 bases between them. CDR3 length: 14 residues. Germline assignment: CDR1 SGHTA and CDR2 FQGNSA. Total RNA was isolated from each sample in quantities of at least 6 micrograms. It was with a sample-barcoded 5' primer and a J-beta primer mix that a second PCR of roughly 7 to 12 cycles was run. Per-sample output comprised a minimum of 2.5 million paired-end reads containing CDR3. TCRdb ran MiXCR on the 5' RACE reads and lists one entry per CDR3 protein. Counted here are around 1,600,000 distinct CDR3 sequences, approximately 42% occurring once; the ten biggest clones make up more than 4%.

Specimen: blood. The chain employs TRBV7-2 and TRBJ2-7; possible D gene TRBD2, 5 bases. This clonotype was sampled from a woman aged 18-30 years in good health. The CDR3 region has the DNA TGTGCCAGCAGCTCTACTAGTTCCTGCTACGAGCAGTACTTC. Protein sequence: CASSSTSSCYEQYF.